These 11 T cell receptor beta chains originate from one sample sequenced in a study of neoadjuvant anti-PD-1 for oral cavity cancer. Some clones are missing from TCRdb's copy, which holds only in-frame ones; the method was immunoSEQ multiplex PCR. This table has about 23,000 clones, around a quarter appearing once. Time point in this sample: after neoadjuvant nivolumab, at surgical resection. Source: tumor tissue, taken after nivolumab (anti-PD-1) treatment. These receptors all come from a person aged 35-80 years with oral cavity squamous cell carcinoma.

This clone occurred a few times. The chain combines TRBV19 with TRBJ1-5; D is unresolved. The CDR3 contains 12 residues. Germline CDR1 and CDR2: LNHDA and SQIVND (reference sequence). V lost 6 bases and J lost 5, with 8 bases in between. The CDR3 is CASRGADQPQHF. The DNA for the CDR3 is TGTGCCAGTAGGGGAGCGGATCAGCCCCAGCATTTT.

This clone was observed at least ten times. CDR3 sequence reads: CASNSDTQYF. The CDR3 region has the DNA TGTGCCAGCAACTCAGATACGCAGTATTTT. The rearrangement links TRBV7-9 to TRBJ2-3; D remains ambiguous. The CDR3 length is 10 residues. Trimming stripped 7 bases from V and 4 bases from J, with 3 bases between. Germline CDR1 and CDR2: SEHNR and FQNEAQ (reference sequence). Combining the CDR3 with reference TRBV7-9 and TRBJ2-3 gives the whole variable domain DTGVSQNPRHKITKRGQNVTFRCDPISEHNRLYWYRQTLGQGPEFLTYFQNEAQLEKSRLLSDRFSAERPKGSFSTLEIQRTEQGDSAMYLCASNSDTQYFGPGTRLTVL.

This rearrangement joins TRBV7-9 to TRBJ2-5; 11 nucleotides align to TRBD1. The CDR3 totals 15 residues. V dropped 5 bases and J dropped 1; count of bases not matched to a gene: 3. The V gene's germline CDR1 is SEHNR and CDR2 FQNEAQ (reference sequence). The CDR3 DNA sequence: TGTGCCAGCAGCCAAGGACAGGGGGCCCAAGAGACCCAGTACTTC. This sequence encodes CASSQGQGAQETQYF.

The chain uses TRBV5-4 and TRBJ1-2; D is unclear. Between the trimmed V and J ends, which lost 7 bases and 4 bases, there was a span of 20 bases. The CDR3 runs 15 residues. In germline, CDR1 is SGHNT, CDR2 YYREEE (reference sequence). DNA for the CDR3: TGTGCCAGCTCCACGGGAGTCAGCGGGCCCTATGGCTACACCTTC. Encoded protein: CASSTGVSGPYGYTF.

This clone was detected only a few times. The rearrangement joins TRBV19 to TRBJ1-1; D unresolved. CDR1 is LNHDA, CDR2 SQIVND, per germline (reference sequence). With 3 bases removed from V and 0 bases from J, the gap between germline ends came to 8 bases. The CDR3 has 14 residues. The CDR3 nucleotides read TGTGCCAGTAGTATTAGCAGCATGAACACTGAAGCTTTCTTT. It codes for CASSISSMNTEAFF.

The chain has TRBV5-6 and TRBJ2-6; D is unresolved. This CDR3 spans 16 amino acids. V lost 0 bases and J lost 0, with 7 bases in between. The germline gives CDR1 SGHDT, CDR2 YYEEEE. The CDR3 loop is CASSLVWGSGANVLTF. CDR3 in DNA: TGTGCCAGCAGCTTGGTATGGGGCTCTGGGGCCAACGTCCTGACTTTC. Using reference TRBV5-6 and TRBJ2-6 for the parts outside the CDR3, the full variable domain is DAGVTQSPTHLIKTRGQQVTLRCSPKSGHDTVSWYQQALGQGPQFIFQYYEEEERQRGNFPDRFSGHQFPNYSSELNVNALLLGDSALYLCASSLVWGSGANVLTFGAGSRLTVL.

This clone has only a few counts. This chain joins TRBV5-5 and TRBJ2-7; perhaps D is TRBD1 or TRBD2 (5 bases each). Germline CDR1 reads SGHKS; CDR2 reads YYEKEE (reference sequence). The CDR3 consists of 15 residues. V was clipped by 4 bases and J by 5 bases, with 19 bases between them. CDR3 nucleotides: TGTGCCAGCAGCGGGAAACAGGTGGGACCGGACGAGCAGTACTTC. This codes for CASSGKQVGPDEQYF.

This clone was found many times. The J gene is TRBJ1-2, the V gene TRBV4-2; D is uncertain. CDR1 and CDR2 (germline): LGHNA, YNFKEQ. The CDR3 covers 16 residues. V lost 0 bases, J lost 3 bases, and 14 bases lay in between. The CDR3 spells CASSQDRIGRDYGYTF. CDR3 coding DNA: TGTGCCAGCAGCCAAGATAGGATTGGGAGGGACTATGGCTACACCTTC.

The rearrangement joins TRBV9 to TRBJ2-1; D not resolved. Germline V CDR1 and CDR2: SGDLS, YYNGEE. Trimming cost V 0 bases and J 2 bases, with 9 bases left between them. CDR3 length equals 15 residues. CDR3 region: CASSVGASTYNEQFF. CDR3 DNA: TGTGCCAGCAGCGTAGGGGCGAGCACCTACAATGAGCAGTTCTTC. Complete variable domain (other parts from reference TRBV9 and TRBJ2-1): DSGVTQTPKHLITATGQRVTLRCSPRSGDLSVYWYQQSLDQGLQFLIQYYNGEERAKGNILERFSAQQFPDLHSELNLSSLELGDSALYFCASSVGASTYNEQFFGPGTRLTVL.

This clone occurred a few times. One end of the junction varies from germline; a read error may be responsible. J is TRBJ2-7 and V is TRBV5-4, with 8 bases identical to TRBD2. The germline V gene has CDR1 SGHNT and CDR2 YYREEE (reference sequence). The CDR3 spans 14 residues. CDR3 bases: TGTGCCAGCAGCTTGGCAGGCGGCGGGAGGCCATCCGACTTC. Translated, it gives CASSLAGGGRPSDF.

The chain joins TRBV29-1 to TRBJ1-1, with D unresolved. The CDR3 is 11 amino acids. Germline values: CDR1 SQVTM, CDR2 ANQGSEA. The V end was cut by 6 bases, the J end by 4 bases, with 9 bases between. The CDR3 sequence is CSVGLTTEAFF. The CDR3 DNA reads TGCAGCGTAGGACTGACCACTGAAGCTTTCTTT.